This entry features one TCR beta chain sequence. What it binds is not known. The germline CDR1 and CDR2 sequences are MNHGY and SAAAGT. Trimming stripped 6 bases from V and 5 bases from J, with 7 bases between. The CDR3 loop spans 12 amino acids. The sample comes from a study of T cells in localized non-small cell lung cancer. Findings and limits, study-wide: Blood T cell density predicted longer survival; adjacent-lung clonality, shorter.

Clones were read by immunoSEQ multiplex PCR, and TCRdb kept only the in-frame ones, dropping some. The sample carries around 3,100 clones, roughly 25% recorded once. The chain couples TRBV6-8 to TRBJ2-2; a possible D gene is TRBD1 (5 bases). The sample consisted of lung tumor tissue, taken before any cancer treatment. The sequence came from a man aged 35-75 years with stage II squamous cell lung carcinoma. DNA of the CDR3: TGTGCCAGCAGACACAGGACCGGGGAGCTGTTTTTT. Its protein is CASRHRTGELFF.